This TCR beta chain was found in a study of blood T cells in healthy people across ages. Overall study results and limits: With donor CMV status unknown, expanded clonotype changes were possibly confounded. Older age coincided with a roughly linear decline in TCR beta diversity per million T cells.

Next came a second PCR, run for roughly 7 to 12 cycles, which used a sample-barcoded 5' primer along with a J-beta primer mix. From the 5' RACE reads, TCRdb called clonotypes with MiXCR, one entry per CDR3 protein. The sample records about 570,000 distinct CDR3 sequences, about 26% being singletons. Only a few counts were recorded for this clonotype. Its matching antigen is unknown. Per sample, no less than 5 micrograms of total RNA were extracted. The sample was blood. This clonotype was obtained from a woman in her 70s in good health.

The chain's CDR3 is CASVGQLAKNIQYF. The CDR3 DNA reads as TGTGCCAGCGTCGGACAGCTAGCCAAAAACATTCAGTACTTC. V usage is TRBV12-3 or TRBV12-4 and J usage is TRBJ2-4; the D gene is possibly TRBD1 (6 bases). The CDR3 extends over 14 amino acids. Trimming shortened V by 8 bases and J by 0 bases, and 11 bases separated the two germline ends.